The 27 T cell receptor beta chains listed next were all sequenced from one sample in a study of blood T cell repertoires in COVID-19. Profiled with immunoSEQ multiplex PCR; TCRdb holds only in-frame clones, not every one. The sample consists of 70,000 or so clones, around 87% of them appearing once. The specimen was peripheral blood. The receptor source for this set is a man between 65 and 85 years old with active COVID-19.

The chain carries TRBV7-2 and TRBJ2-5, with TRBD2 matching 9 bases. The germline V gene has CDR1 SGHTA and CDR2 FQGNSA. V lost 0 bases, J lost 5 bases, and 4 bases stayed unmatched. The CDR3 consists of 15 residues. CDR3 sequence: CASSLASTSGETQYF. The CDR3 DNA reads as TGTGCCAGCAGCTTAGCCTCCACTAGCGGGGAGACCCAGTACTTC.

V is TRBV2 and J is TRBJ1-2, with D possibly being TRBD1 (6 bases). CDR1 SNHLY and CDR2 FYNNEI come from the germline V gene. The germline V and J ends were trimmed by 8 bases and 4 bases, with 14 bases remaining between them. There are 13 residues in the CDR3. The CDR3 loop is CASGRGGPYGYTF. The CDR3, as DNA: TGTGCCAGCGGCCGGGGGGGGCCCTATGGCTACACCTTC.

This rearrangement joins TRBV4-2 to TRBJ1-5, with 10 bases that match TRBD1. CDR3 size: 15 residues. Germline-derived CDR1 and CDR2 are LGHNA and YNFKEQ. With V trimmed by 3 bases and J by 4 bases, 3 bases remained unmatched. The CDR3 DNA is TGTGCCAGCAGCCAGACAGGGGGCGGGAATCAGCCCCAGCATTTT. It translates to CASSQTGGGNQPQHF.

V is TRBV7-8 and J is TRBJ2-1, with D maybe TRBD1 (6 bases). The CDR3 runs 15 residues. Germline-derived CDR1 and CDR2 are SGHVS and FQNEAQ. Deletions cut 4 bases from V and 0 bases from J, with 10 bases between. The CDR3 coding sequence is TGTGCCAGCAGCTACGGACAGAGCTCCTACAATGAGCAGTTCTTC. Translated: CASSYGQSSYNEQFF.

The chain has TRBV6-5 and TRBJ2-7; 9 nucleotides line up with TRBD1. The CDR3 covers 15 residues. V gave up 0 bases and J gave up 4 bases; unmatched junction bases: 4. Per the germline V gene, CDR1 is MNHEY and CDR2 is SVGAGI. CDR3 region: CASSYSPGQGYEQYF. In DNA, the CDR3 is TGTGCCAGCAGTTACTCCCCGGGACAGGGATACGAGCAGTACTTC.

The V gene is TRBV19, the J gene TRBJ1-1; 8 bases agree with TRBD1. The V segment lost 5 bases and the J segment 4 bases; nucleotides outside the gene matches: 12. The CDR3 length is 16 residues. Germline V gene lookup returns CDR1 LNHDA and CDR2 SQIVND (reference sequence). CDR3 sequence (DNA): TGTGCCAGTAGTCCCGGACAGGGAGGGCTGGGCACTGAAGCTTTCTTT. Its protein is CASSPGQGGLGTEAFF.

This clone appeared a single time. The genes are TRBV10-3 and TRBJ2-7; 7 bases align to TRBD2. This CDR3 is 17 amino acids long. The V and J ends lost 6 bases and 4 bases, in that order; junction bases with no gene match: 18. Per germline, CDR1 ENHRY and CDR2 SYGVKD. The CDR3 reads CAIRGGFVVGGRYEQYF. CDR3 sequence (DNA): TGTGCCATCAGGGGGGGGTTTGTTGTGGGAGGCCGGTACGAGCAGTACTTC.

The gene calls are TRBV27 and TRBJ2-3; 7 nucleotides line up with TRBD2. Germline assignment: CDR1 MNHEY and CDR2 SMNVEV (reference sequence). V shed 3 bases, J shed 6 bases, and the junction held 9 bases outside the gene matches. The CDR3 is 15 amino acids. CDR3 sequence: CASSLVGGPFDTQYF. The CDR3 nucleotides read TGTGCCAGCAGTTTGGTGGGAGGGCCATTCGATACGCAGTATTTT.

For the CDR3, the DNA is TGCGCCAGCAGCTTGGGACCAGGTGCCGGAAACACCATATATTTT. Its translation is CASSLGPGAGNTIYF. This sequence joins TRBV5-1 and TRBJ1-3, with D hard to call. Trimming removed 0 bases from V and 4 bases from J, with 11 bases in between. Germline loops: CDR1 SGHRS, CDR2 YFSETQ. The CDR3 length is 15 residues.

This chain connects TRBV5-1 to TRBJ2-3, with TRBD1 matching 7 bases. Germline CDR1 reads SGHRS; CDR2 reads YFSETQ. This CDR3 spans 14 amino acids. V gave up 4 bases and J gave up 5 bases; unmatched junction bases: 7. The CDR3 here is CASSPDRAGDTQYF. The CDR3 bases are TGCGCCAGCAGCCCCGACAGGGCGGGAGATACGCAGTATTTT.

This chain joins TRBV7-3 and TRBJ2-1; 14 nucleotides line up with TRBD2. V shed 5 bases, J shed 7 bases, and the junction held 4 bases outside the gene matches. This CDR3 is built from 15 residues. Germline V gene sequence: CDR1 SGHTA, CDR2 FQGTGA. The CDR3 region has the DNA TGTGCCAGCAGCCCGCGACTAGCGGGAGGGAATGAGCAGTTCTTC. This gives the protein CASSPRLAGGNEQFF.

The rearrangement uses TRBV6-5 and TRBJ2-2, with D unresolved. CDR1 and CDR2 (germline): MNHEY, SVGAGI. CDR3 length equals 15 residues. Trimming cost V 5 bases and J 2 bases, with 12 bases left between them. This chain's CDR3 is CASSPLRPNTGELFF. The CDR3 DNA follows: TGTGCCAGCAGTCCCCTGAGGCCAAACACCGGGGAGCTGTTTTTT.

This clone came up a few times. This chain connects TRBV19 to TRBJ2-1, with TRBD2 matching 7 bases. After removal of 6 bases from V and 9 bases from J, the junction contained 17 bases not matched to a gene. The CDR3 is 16 amino acids. Germline V gene lookup returns CDR1 LNHDA and CDR2 SQIVND (reference sequence). The chain's CDR3 is CASSPGAGVVVGEQFF. In nucleotides, the CDR3 is TGTGCCAGTAGCCCTGGGGCGGGAGTGGTTGTGGGTGAGCAGTTCTTC.

The chain joins TRBV7-8 to TRBJ2-7; TRBD2 matches 8 bases. The germline gives CDR1 SGHVS, CDR2 FQNEAQ. The CDR3 sequence is 16 residues long. The V and J ends lost 4 bases and 4 bases, in that order; junction bases with no gene match: 12. The CDR3 DNA is TGTGCCAGCAGCTCGACCCCCAGCGGGAGATTATACGAGCAGTACTTC. Amino acids: CASSSTPSGRLYEQYF.

The V and J genes are TRBV4-2 and TRBJ2-3; 9 positions match TRBD2. The CDR3 is 18 residues long. Germline-derived CDR1 and CDR2 are LGHNA and YNFKEQ. The junction had 7 bases not matched to a gene; V was cut back by 0 bases and J by 0 bases. CDR3 DNA sequence: TGTGCCAGCAGCCAAGATCCCCCGGGACTAGCTAGCACAGATACGCAGTATTTT. The encoded protein is CASSQDPPGLASTDTQYF.

The CDR3 protein is CATRGAGGVDTF. The CDR3 DNA is TGTGCCACTAGGGGAGCAGGGGGCGTGGACACCTTC. The genes are TRBV28 and TRBJ1-2, with 8 bases identical to TRBD1. The trim removed 10 bases at V and 12 bases at J, leaving 13 bases unmatched. The germline gives CDR1 MDHEN, CDR2 SYDVKM. The CDR3 has 12 residues.

This rearrangement joins TRBV7-8 to TRBJ1-5, with D maybe TRBD1 (6 bases). Germline V lookup: CDR1 SGHVS, CDR2 FQNEAQ. The CDR3 length is 14 residues. Between the trimmed V and J ends, which lost 5 bases and 4 bases, there was a span of 12 bases. In DNA, the CDR3 is TGTGCCAGCAGCCAGACAGGACCAAATCAGCCCCAGCATTTT. This encodes CASSQTGPNQPQHF.

The V gene is TRBV27, the J gene TRBJ2-3; tentative D call: TRBD2 (5 bases). Trimming stripped 3 bases from V and 0 bases from J, with 7 bases between. The germline gives CDR1 MNHEY, CDR2 SMNVEV (reference sequence). The CDR3 has 14 amino acids. CDR3 protein: CASSFRTSTDTQYF. The CDR3 DNA follows: TGTGCCAGCAGTTTCAGGACTAGCACAGATACGCAGTATTTT.

The chain links TRBV7-9 to TRBJ2-3; possible D gene TRBD1, 6 bases. CDR1 is SEHNR, CDR2 FQNEAQ, per germline (reference sequence). V was clipped by 1 base and J by 4 bases, with 6 bases between them. This CDR3 has 13 residues. The CDR3 reads CASSLGGPDTQYF. The CDR3 region has the DNA TGTGCCAGCAGCTTAGGGGGGCCAGATACGCAGTATTTT.

The V call is TRBV11-3, the J call TRBJ2-3; maybe TRBD2 (6 bases). Germline-derived CDR1 and CDR2 are SGHNT and YENEEA. The V gene lost 5 bases and the J gene lost 2 bases, with 14 bases spanning the gap. CDR3 length: 15 residues. The DNA of the CDR3 is TGTGCCAGCAGCGCCCGACTAGTTCCCACAGATACGCAGTATTTT. Encoded protein: CASSARLVPTDTQYF.

The chain links TRBV5-5 to TRBJ1-2; 10 nucleotides agree with TRBD1. The V segment lost 4 bases and the J segment 6 bases; nucleotides outside the gene matches: 12. This CDR3 spans 16 amino acids. CDR1 SGHKS and CDR2 YYEKEE come from the germline V gene (reference sequence). Written as DNA, the CDR3 is TGTGCCAGCAGCCCAAGGGCCGGGACAGGGGTGGATGGCTACACCTTC. Translated: CASSPRAGTGVDGYTF.

The chain links TRBV7-3 to TRBJ2-1; D is ambiguous. Germline CDR1 SGHTA, CDR2 FQGTGA. The CDR3 has 13 residues. The V end lost 2 bases, the J end lost 6 bases, and 8 bases lay between the germline ends. CDR3 bases: TGTGCCAGCAGCTTAGGGCCCTCCAATGAGCAGTTCTTC. Protein product: CASSLGPSNEQFF.

The chain couples TRBV19 to TRBJ2-1; 11 nucleotides align to TRBD2. The CDR3 consists of 13 residues. With V trimmed by 6 bases and J by 10 bases, 5 bases remained unmatched. Germline V gives CDR1 LNHDA, CDR2 SQIVND (reference sequence). The CDR3 reads CASSLTSGAEQFF. The CDR3 DNA reads as TGTGCCAGTAGCCTGACTAGCGGGGCAGAGCAGTTCTTC.

The V call is TRBV12-5, the J call TRBJ1-1; D gene ambiguous. V was clipped by 8 bases and J by 5 bases, with 15 bases between them. This CDR3 is 13 amino acids long. Germline CDR1 LGHNT, CDR2 FRNRAP. The CDR3 coding sequence is TGTGCTAGTACGGGGTCCCCGGGAACTGAAGCTTTCTTT. Amino acid sequence: CASTGSPGTEAFF.

This clone was counted at least ten times. The chain links TRBV6-2 or TRBV6-3 to TRBJ2-1, with D hard to call. With 2 bases removed from V and 10 bases from J, the gap between germline ends came to 12 bases. Germline V lookup: CDR1 MNHEY, CDR2 SVGEGT. There are 13 residues in the CDR3. As DNA, the CDR3 is TGTGCCAGCAGTTACGGGCCAGTCTGGGAGCAGTTCTTC. This codes for CASSYGPVWEQFF.

For this clone: Other DNA sequences from this sample encode an identical CDR3 as well. J is TRBJ2-7 and V is TRBV7-2; 8 bases fit TRBD2. With V trimmed by 3 bases and J by 2 bases, 3 bases remained unmatched. CDR1 SGHTA and CDR2 FQGNSA come from the germline V gene. The CDR3 runs 14 residues. The CDR3 spells CASSLGTRAYEQYF. Here the CDR3 DNA reads TGTGCCAGCAGCTTGGGGACTAGAGCCTACGAGCAGTACTTC.

In this sample, this clone turned up once. Other DNA sequences in the same sample also yield this CDR3. CDR3 DNA sequence: TGTGCCAGCACCGACAGGGGAGGCGAGCAGTACTTC. This gives the protein CASTDRGGEQYF. V gene TRBV28 combines with J gene TRBJ2-7; 8 bases agree with TRBD1. The V gene's germline CDR1 is MDHEN and CDR2 SYDVKM. The trim removed 7 bases at V and 6 bases at J, leaving 5 bases unmatched. This CDR3 is 12 amino acids long.